Each of the 6 T cell receptor beta chains below was sequenced from the same sample in a study of a mutant IDH1 vaccine in newly diagnosed glioma. Measured with immunoSEQ multiplex PCR; TCRdb has only the in-frame clones, and not every one. The sample has more than 20,000 clones; approximately 85% are singletons. Time point given: baseline, week 1 (first vaccination visit). Treatment noted: pre-vaccination baseline after standard-of-care therapy. The sample here was PBMCs, taken from a glioma patient treated with radiotherapy, temozolomide or both. These receptors were collected from a man aged 40-50 years with glioma.

The chain joins TRBV9 to TRBJ2-7, with 8 bases fitting TRBD2. With V trimmed by 3 bases and J by 5 bases, 10 bases remained unmatched. The CDR3 has 15 amino acids. Germline V gene lookup returns CDR1 SGDLS and CDR2 YYNGEE. This chain's CDR3 is CASSASGTRGDEQYF. The CDR3, as DNA: TGTGCCAGCAGCGCTTCCGGGACTAGGGGCGACGAGCAGTACTTC.

The rearrangement joins TRBV2 to TRBJ1-6, with unresolved D. The CDR3 runs 12 residues. Trimming took off 6 bases at V and 4 bases at J, with 4 bases between the two ends. The V gene's germline CDR1 is SNHLY and CDR2 FYNNEI. The CDR3 sequence: CASRLYNSPLHF. The DNA of the CDR3 is TGTGCCAGCAGGCTTTATAATTCACCCCTCCACTTT.

The rearrangement links TRBV11-1 to TRBJ2-5; TRBD2 matches 11 bases. V trimming: 5 bases; J trimming: 7 bases; junction bases outside the gene matches: 9. The CDR3 sequence is 15 residues long. Germline CDR1 reads SGHAT; CDR2 reads FQDESV (reference sequence). In nucleotides, the CDR3 is TGTGCCAGCAGCCCCCAGACTAGCGGGGCTGGGACCCAGTACTTC. Protein: CASSPQTSGAGTQYF.

This clone was counted only a few times. CDR3: CASSLDRDFGTEAFF. CDR3 sequence (DNA): TGCGCCAGCAGCTTGGACAGGGATTTCGGCACTGAAGCTTTCTTT. This chain connects TRBV5-1 to TRBJ1-1, with a weak D call TRBD1 (6 bases). This CDR3 has 15 residues. Germline V lookup: CDR1 SGHRS, CDR2 YFSETQ. V shed 0 bases and J shed 4 bases, with 13 bases lying between them.

The chain combines TRBV6-1 with TRBJ2-4; D is uncertain. V lost 0 bases and J 8 bases, leaving 11 bases between the germline ends. CDR1 and CDR2 from the germline V gene are MNHNS and SASEGT. This CDR3 has 14 residues. This CDR3 reads CASSEARPGDIQYF. CDR3 sequence (DNA): TGTGCCAGCAGTGAAGCGCGTCCTGGCGACATTCAGTACTTC.

This rearrangement joins TRBV2 to TRBJ2-7; D might be TRBD1 or TRBD2, each matching 5 bases. The CDR3 covers 14 residues. V was pared by 7 bases and J by 3 bases, with 16 bases between. From germline, CDR1 is SNHLY and CDR2 FYNNEI. The CDR3 spells CASNRMTADYEQYF. Here the CDR3 DNA reads TGTGCCAGCAATAGAATGACAGCGGACTACGAGCAGTACTTC.